These T cell receptor beta chains were read from a single sample in a study of blood T cell repertoires in COVID-19. Libraries were prepared by immunoSEQ multiplex PCR; TCRdb keeps only in-frame clonotypes and omits some of them. Of around 230,000 clones listed, about 86% are singletons. The specimen sequenced was peripheral blood. The receptors stem from a woman aged 80 or over with acute or convalescent COVID-19. Both conserved end residues are part of each CDR3. D genes are given only for firm matches. Not all rows give a size; the values are once, few, many and, for expanded clones, a class.

CAWSVTGPQRGYTF	TGTGCCTGGAGTGTAACAGGTCCCCAGCGTGGCTACACCTTC	-	TRBV30	TRBJ1-2	-
CATSPPGAGQGDTQYF	TGTGCCACCAGTCCCCCCGGAGCGGGCCAAGGAGATACGCAGTATTTT	-	TRBV24-1	TRBJ2-3	-
CASSETGASGNTIYF	TGTGCCAGCAGTGAAACAGGGGCTAGTGGAAACACCATATATTTT	-	TRBV2	TRBJ1-3	TRBD1
CASSLGAGGLKTQYF	TGTGCCAGCAGCTTGGGTGCGGGGGGCCTAAAGACCCAGTACTTC	many	TRBV11-2	TRBJ2-5	TRBD2
CASSLMSGLQETQYF	TGTGCCAGCAGCTTAATGTCAGGACTGCAAGAGACCCAGTACTTC	-	TRBV11-1	TRBJ2-5	-
CASSLGGTGNSGANVLTF	TGCGCCAGCAGCTTGGGAGGGACAGGGAACTCTGGGGCCAACGTCCTGACTTTC	-	TRBV5-1	TRBJ2-6	TRBD1
CASSQESGYTF	TGTGCCAGCAGCCAAGAGAGTGGCTACACCTTC	once	TRBV2	TRBJ1-2	-
CATSRDLILGNTIYF	TGTGCCACCAGCAGAGATCTAATTCTGGGAAACACCATATATTTT	-	TRBV15	TRBJ1-3	-
CASSPGQRNTEAFF	TGTGCCAGCAGCCCGGGACAGAGGAACACTGAAGCTTTCTTT	-	TRBV5-4	TRBJ1-1	TRBD1
CASSSGGLAKNIQYF	TGTGCCAGCAGTTCCGGGGGACTAGCCAAAAACATTCAGTACTTC	-	TRBV28	TRBJ2-4	-
CASSLRGASGYTF	TGTGCCAGCAGTTTGCGGGGGGCTAGTGGCTACACCTTC	-	TRBV12-3/TRBV12-4	TRBJ1-2	-
CASSPLAGDGDTQYF	TGTGCCAGCTCACCACTAGCGGGGGACGGAGATACGCAGTATTTT	few	TRBV18	TRBJ2-3	TRBD2
CASSEWGRIYEQYF	TGTGCCAGCAGTGAATGGGGGCGCATTTACGAGCAGTACTTC	-	TRBV2	TRBJ2-7	-
CASSQGGRNTIYF	TGTGCCAGCAGCCAAGGTGGCCGAAACACCATATATTTT	-	TRBV3-1/TRBV3-2	TRBJ1-3	-
CASGPNSPLHF	TGTGCCAGCGGCCCGAATTCACCCCTCCACTTT	once	TRBV27	TRBJ1-6	-
CASSRQGGSPSLHF	TGTGCCAGCAGTCGACAGGGTGGAAGTCCATCCCTCCACTTT	-	TRBV6-5	TRBJ1-6	TRBD1
CATSDSGTGLFGANVLTF	TGTGCCACCAGTGATTCCGGGACAGGGTTATTTGGGGCCAACGTCCTGACTTTC	-	TRBV24-1	TRBJ2-6	TRBD1
CASSDGGGSTDTQYF	TGTGCCAGCAGTGATGGGGGGGGTAGCACAGATACGCAGTATTTT	-	TRBV2	TRBJ2-3	TRBD2
CAISEGGQVSNTGELFF	TGTGCCATCAGTGAGGGCGGGCAGGTTTCGAACACCGGGGAGCTGTTTTTT	-	TRBV10-3	TRBJ2-2	-
CASRGTGGFNSYEQYF	TGTGCCAGCCGCGGGACAGGCGGATTTAATTCCTACGAGCAGTACTTC	once	TRBV5-4	TRBJ2-7	TRBD1
CASSLGDRYNSPLHF	TGTGCCAGCAGCCTCGGGGACAGGTATAATTCACCCCTCCACTTT	-	TRBV5-5	TRBJ1-6	TRBD1
CASRSGGGGNQPQHF	TGTGCCAGCAGATCGGGAGGGGGCGGCAATCAGCCCCAGCATTTT	-	TRBV6-5	TRBJ1-5	TRBD1
CSARDSYEQYF	TGCAGTGCTAGAGATTCTTACGAGCAGTACTTC	-	TRBV20-1	TRBJ2-7	-
CASSLRGGVSTDTQYF	TGTGCCAGCAGCTTGAGGGGGGGAGTGAGCACAGATACGCAGTATTTT	few	TRBV5-5	TRBJ2-3	-